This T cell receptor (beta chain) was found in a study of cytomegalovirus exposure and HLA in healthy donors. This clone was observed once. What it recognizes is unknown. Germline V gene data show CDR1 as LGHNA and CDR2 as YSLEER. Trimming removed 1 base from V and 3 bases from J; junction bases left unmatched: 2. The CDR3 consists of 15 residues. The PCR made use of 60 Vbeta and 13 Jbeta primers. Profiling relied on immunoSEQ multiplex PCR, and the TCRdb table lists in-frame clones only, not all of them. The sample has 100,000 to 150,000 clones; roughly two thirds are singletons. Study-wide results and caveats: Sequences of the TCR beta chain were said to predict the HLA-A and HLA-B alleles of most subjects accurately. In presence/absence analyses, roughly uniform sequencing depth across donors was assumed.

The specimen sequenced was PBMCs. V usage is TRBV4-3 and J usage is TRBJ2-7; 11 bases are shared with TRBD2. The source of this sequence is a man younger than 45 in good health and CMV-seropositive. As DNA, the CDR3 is TGCGCCAGCAGCCAAGCTGGGACTAGCGGCTACGAGCAGTACTTC. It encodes CASSQAGTSGYEQYF.